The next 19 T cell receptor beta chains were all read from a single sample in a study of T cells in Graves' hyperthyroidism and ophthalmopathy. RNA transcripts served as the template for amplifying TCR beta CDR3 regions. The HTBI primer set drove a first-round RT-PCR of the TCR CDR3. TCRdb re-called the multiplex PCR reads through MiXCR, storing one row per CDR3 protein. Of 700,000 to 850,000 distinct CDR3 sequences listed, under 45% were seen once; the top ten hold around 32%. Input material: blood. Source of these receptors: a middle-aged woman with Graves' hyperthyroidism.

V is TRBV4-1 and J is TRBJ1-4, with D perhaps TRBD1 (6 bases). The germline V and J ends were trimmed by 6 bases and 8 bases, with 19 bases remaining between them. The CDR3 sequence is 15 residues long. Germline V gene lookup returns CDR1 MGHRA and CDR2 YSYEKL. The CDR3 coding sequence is TGCGCCAGCAGTCGACCGCAGGGGCTGAAAGAAAAACTGTTTTTT. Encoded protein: CASSRPQGLKEKLFF.

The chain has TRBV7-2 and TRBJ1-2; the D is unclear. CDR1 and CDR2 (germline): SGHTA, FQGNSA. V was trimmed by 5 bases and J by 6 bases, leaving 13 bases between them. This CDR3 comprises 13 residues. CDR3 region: CASSQDSVHGYTF. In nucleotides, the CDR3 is TGTGCCAGCAGCCAAGATTCGGTGCATGGCTACACCTTC.

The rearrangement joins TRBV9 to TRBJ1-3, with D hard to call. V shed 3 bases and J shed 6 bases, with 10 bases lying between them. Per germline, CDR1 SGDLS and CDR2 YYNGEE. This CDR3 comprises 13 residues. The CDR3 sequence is CASSANGPNTIYF. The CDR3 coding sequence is TGTGCCAGCAGCGCTAATGGGCCAAACACCATATATTTT.

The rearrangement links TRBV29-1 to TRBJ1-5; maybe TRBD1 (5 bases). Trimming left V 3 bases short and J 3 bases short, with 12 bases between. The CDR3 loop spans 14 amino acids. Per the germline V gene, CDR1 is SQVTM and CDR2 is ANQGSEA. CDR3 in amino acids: CSVDDGGINQPQHF. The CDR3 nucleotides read TGCAGCGTTGACGACGGGGGGATCAATCAGCCCCAGCATTTT.

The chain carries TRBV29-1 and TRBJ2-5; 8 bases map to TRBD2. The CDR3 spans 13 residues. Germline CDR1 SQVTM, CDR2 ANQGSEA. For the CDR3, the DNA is TGCAGTTCCAGTAGCGGGGACCAAGAGACCCAGTACTTC. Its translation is CSSSSGDQETQYF.

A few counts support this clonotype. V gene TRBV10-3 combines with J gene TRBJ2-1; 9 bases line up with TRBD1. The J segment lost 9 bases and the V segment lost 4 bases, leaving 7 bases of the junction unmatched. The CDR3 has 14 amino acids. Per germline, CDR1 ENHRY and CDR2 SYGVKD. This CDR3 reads CAISGWTGEFEQFF. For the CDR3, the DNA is TGTGCCATCAGTGGCTGGACAGGGGAGTTTGAGCAGTTCTTC.

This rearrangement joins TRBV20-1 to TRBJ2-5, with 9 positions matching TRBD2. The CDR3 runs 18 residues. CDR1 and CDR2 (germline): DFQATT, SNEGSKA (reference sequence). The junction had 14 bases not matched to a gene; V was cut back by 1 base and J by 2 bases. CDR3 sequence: CSARVKLAGQPLQETQYF. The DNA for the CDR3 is TGCAGTGCTAGAGTGAAACTAGCGGGTCAACCACTTCAAGAGACCCAGTACTTC.

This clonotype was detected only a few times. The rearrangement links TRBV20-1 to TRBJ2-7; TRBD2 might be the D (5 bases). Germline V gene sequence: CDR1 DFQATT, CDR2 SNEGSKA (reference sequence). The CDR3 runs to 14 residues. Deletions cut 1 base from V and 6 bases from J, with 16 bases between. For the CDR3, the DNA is TGCAGTGCTAGAGCAAGTAAGGCCGGAGGCGAGCAGTACTTC. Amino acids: CSARASKAGGEQYF.

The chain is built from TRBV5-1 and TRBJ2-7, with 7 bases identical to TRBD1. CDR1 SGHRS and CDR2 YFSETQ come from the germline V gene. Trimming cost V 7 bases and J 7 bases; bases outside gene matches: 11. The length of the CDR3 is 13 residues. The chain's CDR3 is CASGDSTYNEQYF. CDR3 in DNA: TGCGCCAGCGGGGACAGTACCTACAATGAGCAGTACTTC.

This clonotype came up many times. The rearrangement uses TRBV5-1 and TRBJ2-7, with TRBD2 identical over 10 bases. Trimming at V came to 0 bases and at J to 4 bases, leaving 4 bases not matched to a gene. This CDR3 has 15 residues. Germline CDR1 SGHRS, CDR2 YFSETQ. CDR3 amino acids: CASSLEASGGYEQYF. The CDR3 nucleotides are TGCGCCAGCAGCTTGGAGGCTAGCGGGGGTTACGAGCAGTACTTC.

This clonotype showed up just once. The CDR3 coding sequence is TGTGCCATCAGTCCCAGTGGGACAGCTACCTACGAGCAGTACTTC. Its protein product is CAISPSGTATYEQYF. The genes are TRBV10-3 and TRBJ2-7; 7 bases fit TRBD1. The CDR3 extends over 15 amino acids. V dropped 5 bases and J dropped 2; count of bases not matched to a gene: 9. The germline gives CDR1 ENHRY, CDR2 SYGVKD.

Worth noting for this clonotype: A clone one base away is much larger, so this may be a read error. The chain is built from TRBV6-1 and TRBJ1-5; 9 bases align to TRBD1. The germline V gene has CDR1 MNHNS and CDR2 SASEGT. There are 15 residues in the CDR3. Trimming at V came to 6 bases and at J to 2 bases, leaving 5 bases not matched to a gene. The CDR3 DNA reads TGTGCCAGCAGACCGACAGGGGGAGGCAATCAGCCCCAGCATTTT. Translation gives CASRPTGGGNQPQHF.

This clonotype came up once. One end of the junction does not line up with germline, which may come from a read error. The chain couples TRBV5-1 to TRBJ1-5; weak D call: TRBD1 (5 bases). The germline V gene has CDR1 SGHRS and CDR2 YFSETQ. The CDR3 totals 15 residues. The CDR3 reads CASRRGHDSNQPQHF. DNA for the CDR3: TGTGCCAGCCGCCGAGGACACGATAGCAATCAGCCCCAGCATTTT.

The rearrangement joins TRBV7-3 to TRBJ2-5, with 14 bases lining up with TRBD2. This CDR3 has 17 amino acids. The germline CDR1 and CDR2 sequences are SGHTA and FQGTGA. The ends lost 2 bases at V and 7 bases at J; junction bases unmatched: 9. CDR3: CASSLYGTSGGQGTQYF. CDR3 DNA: TGTGCCAGCAGCTTATACGGGACTAGCGGGGGCCAGGGGACCCAGTACTTC.

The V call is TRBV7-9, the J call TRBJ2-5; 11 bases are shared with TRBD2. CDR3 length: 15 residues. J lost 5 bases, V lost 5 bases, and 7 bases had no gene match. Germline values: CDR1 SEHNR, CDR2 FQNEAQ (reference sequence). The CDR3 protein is CASSPLAGGMETQYF. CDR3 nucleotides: TGTGCCAGCAGCCCCTTAGCGGGAGGGATGGAGACCCAGTACTTC.

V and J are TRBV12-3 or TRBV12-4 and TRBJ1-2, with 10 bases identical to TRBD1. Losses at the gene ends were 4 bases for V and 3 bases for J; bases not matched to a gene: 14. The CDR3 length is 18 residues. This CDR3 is CASSSYPGQGTGDYGYTF. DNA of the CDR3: TGTGCCAGCAGTTCCTACCCGGGACAGGGGACGGGCGACTATGGCTACACCTTC.

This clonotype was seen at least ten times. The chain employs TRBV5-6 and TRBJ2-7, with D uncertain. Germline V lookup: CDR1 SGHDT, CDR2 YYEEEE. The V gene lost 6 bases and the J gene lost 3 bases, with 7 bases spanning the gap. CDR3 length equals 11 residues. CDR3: CASNRDYEQYF. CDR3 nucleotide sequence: TGTGCCAGCAACCGAGACTACGAGCAGTACTTC. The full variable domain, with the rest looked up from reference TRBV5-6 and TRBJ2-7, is DAGVTQSPTHLIKTRGQQVTLRCSPKSGHDTVSWYQQALGQGPQFIFQYYEEEERQRGNFPDRFSGHQFPNYSSELNVNALLLGDSALYLCASNRDYEQYFGPGTRLTVT.

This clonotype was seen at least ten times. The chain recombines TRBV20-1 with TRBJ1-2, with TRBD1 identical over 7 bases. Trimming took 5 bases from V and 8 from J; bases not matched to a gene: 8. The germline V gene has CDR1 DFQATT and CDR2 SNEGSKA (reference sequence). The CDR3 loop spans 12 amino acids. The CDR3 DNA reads TGCAGTGCTGTTGGCGGACAGGCGGGCTACACCTTC. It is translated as CSAVGGQAGYTF.

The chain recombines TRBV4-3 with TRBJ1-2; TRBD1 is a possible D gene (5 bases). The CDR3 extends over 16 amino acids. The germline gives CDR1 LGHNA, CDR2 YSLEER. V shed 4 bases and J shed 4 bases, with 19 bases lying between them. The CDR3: CASSRDHIEVRYGYTF. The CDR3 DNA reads TGCGCCAGCAGCCGGGACCATATAGAGGTGCGCTATGGCTACACCTTC.